One sample yielded the 6 T cell receptor beta chains listed below, sequenced in a study of beta chain features in type 1 diabetes. Reverse transcription of all isolated RNA meant that expressed TCRB transcripts were sequenced. Produced via immunoSEQ multiplex PCR; TCRdb's table is partial and in-frame only. The sample lists about 410,000 clones, around 14% occurring once. Material for sequencing was naive CD4+ T cells from blood. All receptors come from a young man in good health.

V gene TRBV9 combines with J gene TRBJ2-2, with 8 bases that match TRBD2. The germline V gene has CDR1 SGDLS and CDR2 YYNGEE. This CDR3 has 17 amino acids. V shed 1 base and J 7 bases; nucleotides not matched to a gene: 12. The CDR3 loop is CASSVWVAGTPIGELFF. CDR3 coding DNA: TGTGCCAGCAGCGTATGGGTAGCGGGGACCCCGATCGGGGAGCTGTTTTTT.

This clone was seen a handful of times. This chain joins TRBV7-2 and TRBJ2-7; D unresolved. Germline CDR1 and CDR2: SGHTA and FQGNSA. The V end lost 3 bases, the J end lost 5 bases, and 11 bases lay between the germline ends. There are 13 residues in the CDR3. Here the CDR3 reads CASSFHPRNEQYF. CDR3 in DNA: TGTGCCAGCAGCTTTCACCCCAGGAACGAGCAGTACTTC. Variable domain in full (rest from reference TRBV7-2 and TRBJ2-7): GAGVSQSPSNKVTEKGKDVELRCDPISGHTALYWYRQSLGQGLEFLIYFQGNSAPDKSGLPSDRFSAERTGGSVSTLTIQRTQQEDSAVYLCASSFHPRNEQYFGPGTRLTVT.

In this sample, this clone turned up a few times. The chain joins TRBV6-5 to TRBJ2-1; no firm D call. The CDR3 has 13 amino acids. CDR1 is MNHEY and CDR2 is SVGAGI in the germline V gene. V was trimmed by 8 bases and J by 1 base, leaving 9 bases between them. As DNA, the CDR3 is TGTGCCAGCGGCTCTAAATCCTACAATGAGCAGTTCTTC. Translating gives CASGSKSYNEQFF.

This clone has only a few counts. Within the sample, other DNA sequences also encode this same CDR3. V usage is TRBV30 and J usage is TRBJ1-1; D gene unclear. The CDR3 loop spans 11 amino acids. Trimming cost V 2 bases and J 6 bases, with 7 bases left between them. Per the germline V gene, CDR1 is GTSNPN and CDR2 is SVGIG (reference sequence). This chain's CDR3 is CAWSLVAEAFF. CDR3 in DNA: TGTGCCTGGAGTCTAGTGGCTGAAGCTTTCTTT.

Only a few counts were recorded for this clone. The J gene is TRBJ1-1, the V gene TRBV7-6, with D perhaps matching TRBD1 (6 bases). The CDR3 has 14 residues. The V and J ends lost 2 bases and 4 bases respectively, with 11 bases between them. In germline, CDR1 is SGHVS, CDR2 FNYEAQ. The CDR3 DNA sequence: TGTGCCAGCAGCTTAACAGGGCGCGGCACTGAAGCTTTCTTT. It specifies CASSLTGRGTEAFF.

J is TRBJ1-2 and V is TRBV29-1; the match to TRBD1 covers 8 bases. The CDR3 spans 14 residues. J was trimmed by 4 bases and V by 2 bases; bases with no gene match: 6. The V gene's germline CDR1 is SQVTM and CDR2 ANQGSEA. CDR3 in DNA: TGCAGCGTTGAAACCAGACAGGGGTCCTATGGCTACACCTTC. Translating it yields CSVETRQGSYGYTF.